This T cell receptor (beta chain) was documented in a study of blood T cell repertoires in COVID-19. TCRdb's copy holds only in-frame clones and misses some; the assay was immunoSEQ multiplex PCR. The table lists around 210,000 clones, 65% to 90% of them singletons, with 5.1% in the top ten. The CDR3 is 14 amino acids. The germline V and J ends were trimmed by 3 bases and 2 bases, with 10 bases remaining between them. Germline assignment: CDR1 SGHDN and CDR2 FVKESK. This chain connects TRBV14 to TRBJ2-5; D possibly corresponds to TRBD1 (6 bases). The source of this sequence is a man in his forties or fifties with COVID-19, enrolled during active disease. The sample taken for sequencing was peripheral blood. DNA for the CDR3: TGTGCCAGCAGCCAGGACAGTAGACAAGAGACCCAGTACTTC. It translates to CASSQDSRQETQYF.